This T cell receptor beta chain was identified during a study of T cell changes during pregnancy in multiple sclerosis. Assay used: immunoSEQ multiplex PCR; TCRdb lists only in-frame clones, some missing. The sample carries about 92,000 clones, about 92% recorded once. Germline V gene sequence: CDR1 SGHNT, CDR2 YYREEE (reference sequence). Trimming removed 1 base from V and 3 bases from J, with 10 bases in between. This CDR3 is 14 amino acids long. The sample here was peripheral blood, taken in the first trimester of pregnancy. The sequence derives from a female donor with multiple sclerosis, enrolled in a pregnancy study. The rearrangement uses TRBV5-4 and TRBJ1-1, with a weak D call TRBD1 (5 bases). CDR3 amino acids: CASSLLGGDTEAFF. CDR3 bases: TGTGCCAGCAGCTTGTTGGGAGGGGACACTGAAGCTTTCTTT.